A single sample is the source of the 10 T cell receptor beta chains below, sequenced in a study of shared clonotypes between healthy human individuals. Generated by immunoSEQ multiplex PCR, the TCRdb table keeps only in-frame clones and is missing some. The top ten clones hold about 0.52% of a sample with roughly 1,000,000 clones, about 84% of them seen once. Input material: memory CD4+ T cells from PBMCs. Noted subset: CD45RA-negative fraction. Source of these receptors: a man younger than 35 in good health. Some clones in this sample may be carry-over from other donors' samples.

The sample holds a few counts of this clone. The rearrangement links TRBV7-9 to TRBJ2-6; no firm D call. CDR3 size: 19 residues. Germline CDR1 and CDR2: SEHNR and FQNEAQ (reference sequence). Trimming took off 1 base at V and 4 bases at J, with 20 bases between the two ends. Written as DNA, the CDR3 is TGTGCCAGCAGCTTAGAAAAGGTGGGCAGAAGTATGGGGGCCAACGTCCTGACTTTC. Protein sequence: CASSLEKVGRSMGANVLTF.

The gene calls are TRBV4-2 and TRBJ2-7; 7 nucleotides line up with TRBD1. CDR1 and CDR2 (germline): LGHNA, YNFKEQ. This CDR3 spans 15 amino acids. V shed 5 bases and J 0 bases; nucleotides not matched to a gene: 7. CDR3 residues: CASSARQGSSYEQYF. The CDR3 DNA sequence: TGTGCCAGCAGCGCCCGACAGGGAAGCTCCTACGAGCAGTACTTC.

The V call is TRBV7-2, the J call TRBJ1-5; possibly TRBD1 for D (5 bases). This CDR3 spans 14 amino acids. The germline V gene encodes CDR1 SGHTA and CDR2 FQGNSA. Deletions cut 1 base from V and 11 bases from J, with 15 bases between. The DNA for the CDR3 is TGTGCCAGCAGCTTAGTAGGGGCCGGCCGGACCCAGCATTTT. Translated: CASSLVGAGRTQHF. Based on the CDR3 plus reference TRBV7-2 and TRBJ1-5, the full variable domain is GAGVSQSPSNKVTEKGKDVELRCDPISGHTALYWYRQSLGQGLEFLIYFQGNSAPDKSGLPSDRFSAERTGGSVSTLTIQRTQQEDSAVYLCASSLVGAGRTQHFGDGTRLSIL.

The gene calls are TRBV11-3 and TRBJ2-7; 8 bases fit TRBD2. The V gene's germline CDR1 is SGHNT and CDR2 YENEEA. The CDR3 contains 16 residues. Trimming removed 5 bases from V and 6 bases from J; junction bases left unmatched: 15. The CDR3 DNA reads TGTGCCAGCAGCCCAACCTCCTCGGGAGGGCCGGTCGAGCAGTACTTC. Amino acids: CASSPTSSGGPVEQYF.

This rearrangement joins TRBV7-9 to TRBJ1-1; 7 nucleotides align to TRBD1. The J segment lost 4 bases and the V segment lost 5 bases, leaving 10 bases of the junction unmatched. Germline V gene lookup returns CDR1 SEHNR and CDR2 FQNEAQ (reference sequence). This CDR3 has 15 amino acids. CDR3 protein: CASSTRGGEGTEAFF. The CDR3 DNA sequence: TGTGCCAGCAGCACCAGGGGGGGCGAGGGCACTGAAGCTTTCTTT. Drawing the rest from reference TRBV7-9 and TRBJ1-1, the complete variable domain is DTGVSQNPRHKITKRGQNVTFRCDPISEHNRLYWYRQTLGQGPEFLTYFQNEAQLEKSRLLSDRFSAERPKGSFSTLEIQRTEQGDSAMYLCASSTRGGEGTEAFFGQGTRLTVV.

This clone was picked up one time. This sequence joins TRBV28 and TRBJ2-5; tentatively, D is TRBD1 (5 bases). The CDR3 extends over 18 amino acids. The V end was cut by 6 bases, the J end by 5 bases, with 28 bases between. Looked up from germline, CDR1 is MDHEN and CDR2 is SYDVKM. CDR3 sequence (DNA): TGTGCCAGCAGCCGACAATTTGGCAGGGTTGAAACGTCCGAGACCCAGTACTTC. It translates to CASSRQFGRVETSETQYF.

The chain joins TRBV6-6 to TRBJ2-3; D is possibly TRBD1 (6 bases). CDR1 MNHNY and CDR2 SVGAGI come from the germline V gene (reference sequence). The CDR3 covers 15 residues. V dropped 2 bases and J dropped 6 bases, with 15 bases sitting between them. CDR3 region: CASSYGGLVVDTQYF. The CDR3 region has the DNA TGTGCCAGCAGTTACGGGGGCCTTGTCGTCGATACGCAGTATTTT.

V gene TRBV28 combines with J gene TRBJ1-2; D not resolved. V lost 6 bases and J 2 bases, leaving 7 bases between the germline ends. Germline V gene sequence: CDR1 MDHEN, CDR2 SYDVKM. The CDR3 runs to 12 residues. DNA for the CDR3: TGTGCCAGCAGCGGCGTGAACTATGGCTACACCTTC. Its translation is CASSGVNYGYTF.

This clone was detected ten times or more. This rearrangement joins TRBV21-1 to TRBJ1-4. TRBV21-1 is reported as a pseudogene. This CDR3 has 15 residues. CDR3 protein: CASIQSQGREEKLFF. The CDR3 nucleotides read TGTGCCAGCATCCAAAGTCAGGGGCGGGAGGAAAAACTGTTTTTT.

The rearrangement joins TRBV30 to TRBJ1-2; D gene unclear. The V gene lost 0 bases and the J gene lost 4 bases, with 6 bases spanning the gap. This CDR3 contains 12 residues. Germline V lookup: CDR1 GTSNPN, CDR2 SVGIG (reference sequence). In nucleotides, the CDR3 is TGTGCCTGGAGTGTAAACCGCTATGGCTACACCTTC. Its protein product is CAWSVNRYGYTF.